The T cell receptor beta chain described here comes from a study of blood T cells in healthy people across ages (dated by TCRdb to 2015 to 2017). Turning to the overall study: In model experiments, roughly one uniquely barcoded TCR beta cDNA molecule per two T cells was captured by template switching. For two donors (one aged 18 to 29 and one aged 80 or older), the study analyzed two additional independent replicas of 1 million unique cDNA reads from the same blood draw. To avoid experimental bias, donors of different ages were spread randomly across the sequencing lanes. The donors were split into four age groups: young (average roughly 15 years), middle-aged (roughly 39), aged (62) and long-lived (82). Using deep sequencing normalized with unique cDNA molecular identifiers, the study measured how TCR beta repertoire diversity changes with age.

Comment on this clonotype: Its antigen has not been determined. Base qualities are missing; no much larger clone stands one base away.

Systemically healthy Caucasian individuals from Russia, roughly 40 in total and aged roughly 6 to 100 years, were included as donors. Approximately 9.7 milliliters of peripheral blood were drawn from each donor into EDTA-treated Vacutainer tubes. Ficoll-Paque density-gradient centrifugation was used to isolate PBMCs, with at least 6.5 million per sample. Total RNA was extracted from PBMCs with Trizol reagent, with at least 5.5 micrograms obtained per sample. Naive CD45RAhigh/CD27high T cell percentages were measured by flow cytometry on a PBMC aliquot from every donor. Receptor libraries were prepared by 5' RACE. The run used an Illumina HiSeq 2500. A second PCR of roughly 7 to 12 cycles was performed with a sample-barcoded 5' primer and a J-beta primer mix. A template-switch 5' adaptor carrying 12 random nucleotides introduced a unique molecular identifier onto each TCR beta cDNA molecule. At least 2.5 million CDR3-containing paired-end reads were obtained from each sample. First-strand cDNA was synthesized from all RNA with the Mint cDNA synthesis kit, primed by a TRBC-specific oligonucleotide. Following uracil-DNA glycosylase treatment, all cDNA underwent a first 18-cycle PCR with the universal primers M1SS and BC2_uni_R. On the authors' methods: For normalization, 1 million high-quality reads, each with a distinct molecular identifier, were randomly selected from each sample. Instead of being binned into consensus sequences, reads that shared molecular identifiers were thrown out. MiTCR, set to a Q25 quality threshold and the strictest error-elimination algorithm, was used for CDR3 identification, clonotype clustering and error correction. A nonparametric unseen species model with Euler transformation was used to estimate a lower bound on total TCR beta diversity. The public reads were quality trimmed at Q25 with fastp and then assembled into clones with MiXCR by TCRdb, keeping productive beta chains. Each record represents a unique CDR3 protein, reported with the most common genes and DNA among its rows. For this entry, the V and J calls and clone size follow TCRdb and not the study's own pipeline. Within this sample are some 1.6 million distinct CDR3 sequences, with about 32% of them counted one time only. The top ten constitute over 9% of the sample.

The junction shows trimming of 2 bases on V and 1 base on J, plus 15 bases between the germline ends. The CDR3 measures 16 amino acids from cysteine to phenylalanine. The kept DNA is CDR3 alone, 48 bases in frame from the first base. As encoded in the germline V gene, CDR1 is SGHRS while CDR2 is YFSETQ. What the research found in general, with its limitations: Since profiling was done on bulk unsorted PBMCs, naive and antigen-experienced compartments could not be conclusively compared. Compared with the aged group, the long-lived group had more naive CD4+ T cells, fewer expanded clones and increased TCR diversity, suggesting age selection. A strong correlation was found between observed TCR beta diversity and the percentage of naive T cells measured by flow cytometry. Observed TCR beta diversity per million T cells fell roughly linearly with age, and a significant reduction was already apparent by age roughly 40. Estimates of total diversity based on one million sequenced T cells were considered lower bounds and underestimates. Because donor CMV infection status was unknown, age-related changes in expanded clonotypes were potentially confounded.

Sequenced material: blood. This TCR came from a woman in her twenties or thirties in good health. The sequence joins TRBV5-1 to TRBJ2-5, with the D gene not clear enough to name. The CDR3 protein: CASSFVKRPTQETQYF. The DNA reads TGCGCCAGCAGCTTCGTTAAAAGGCCTACCCAAGAGACCCAGTACTTC.